Below, 20 T cell receptor beta chains from the same sample are listed, as sequenced in a study of T cell repertoires in cytomegalovirus infection. TCRdb called the reads again in MiXCR, with one record for every CDR3 protein. The table records tens of thousands of distinct CDR3 sequences, around 23% of them present only once. No antigen is known for these receptors. Material: CD8+ T cells from cultured PBMCs, obtained from culture after CMV antigen stimulation. Source of these receptors: a human donor in good health (CMV status not recorded). Some clones in this sample may be carry-over from other donors' samples.

The table lists this clonotype with a few counts. The chain links TRBV7-6 to TRBJ2-7, with 7 bases aligning to TRBD1. The V segment lost 1 base and the J segment 6 bases; nucleotides outside the gene matches: 6. This CDR3 is 14 amino acids long. Germline loops: CDR1 SGHVS, CDR2 FNYEAQ. The CDR3 DNA follows: TGTGCCAGCAGCTTAGTTCCAGGGGGTGCCGAGCAGTACTTC. This sequence encodes CASSLVPGGAEQYF.

V usage is TRBV7-2 and J usage is TRBJ2-7; D is possibly TRBD1 (6 bases). Germline CDR1 is SGHTA and CDR2 is FQGNSA. This CDR3 has 13 residues. Trimming took off 3 bases at V and 3 bases at J, with 9 bases between the two ends. The CDR3 here is CASSFTGYYEQYF. The CDR3 bases are TGTGCCAGCAGCTTCACAGGGTACTACGAGCAGTACTTC.

V and J are TRBV7-6 and TRBJ1-1; 10 positions match TRBD1. With 1 base clipped from V and 6 bases from J, the junction kept 2 bases outside the gene matches. Germline lookup yields CDR1 SGHVS and CDR2 FNYEAQ. This CDR3 spans 14 amino acids. DNA of the CDR3: TGTGCCAGCAGCTTAGGGACAGGGGGGGCTGAAGCTTTCTTT. Its protein product is CASSLGTGGAEAFF.

This clonotype was seen at least ten times. The chain combines TRBV7-2 with TRBJ1-5, with D uncertain. Germline V gene data show CDR1 as SGHTA and CDR2 as FQGNSA. V lost 2 bases, J lost 0 bases, and 11 bases lay in between. This CDR3 is built from 16 residues. The DNA of the CDR3 is TGTGCCAGCAGCTTACAGACTGACTATAGCAATCAGCCCCAGCATTTT. Its translation: CASSLQTDYSNQPQHF.

The genes are TRBV12-3 or TRBV12-4 and TRBJ2-7; the D call may be TRBD1 or TRBD2 (7 bases each). Trimming shortened V by 10 bases and J by 3 bases, and 16 bases separated the two germline ends. This CDR3 contains 13 residues. CDR3 region: CATLRGGHYEQYF. The CDR3 DNA reads TGTGCCACCCTCAGGGGGGGACACTACGAGCAGTACTTC.

The V gene is TRBV2, the J gene TRBJ1-5; D unclear. Germline values: CDR1 SNHLY, CDR2 FYNNEI. The CDR3 length is 13 residues. The V end was cut by 2 bases, the J end by 11 bases, with 13 bases between. This CDR3 reads CASSEFLSEAQHF. DNA for the CDR3: TGTGCCAGCAGTGAATTTCTCTCGGAGGCCCAGCATTTT.

This clonotype was observed a handful of times. Compared with germline, one end of the junction differs, possibly owing to a read error. The chain has TRBV7-8 and TRBJ2-7, with 7 bases lining up with TRBD2. This CDR3 has 15 residues. Germline V gives CDR1 SGHVS, CDR2 FQNEAQ. The CDR3 protein is CASSQVATSPYEQYF. The CDR3 DNA sequence: TGCGCCAGCAGCCAAGTTGCGACTAGCCCTTACGAGCAGTACTTC.

This clonotype was observed a handful of times. The CDR3 region has the DNA TGTGCCAGCAGCCCCCTTGGGACGGTGAACGAGCAGTACTTC. Its protein product is CASSPLGTVNEQYF. The gene calls are TRBV12-3 or TRBV12-4 and TRBJ2-7; either TRBD1 or TRBD2 may fit D (5 bases each). The CDR3 has 14 residues. V was clipped by 6 bases and J by 5 bases, with 17 bases between them.

A few counts support this clonotype. J is TRBJ2-1 and V is TRBV28, with D hard to call. The CDR3 consists of 16 residues. Germline V CDR1 and CDR2: MDHEN, SYDVKM. Trimming removed 9 bases from V and 5 bases from J, with 23 bases in between. CDR3 protein: CASLSTDALENNEQFF. The CDR3 DNA reads as TGTGCCAGTTTAAGCACGGACGCCCTTGAGAACAATGAGCAGTTCTTC.

The chain recombines TRBV7-3 with TRBJ1-2; TRBD1 matches 11 bases. Unmatched junction bases numbered 7, after V lost 0 bases and J lost 4 bases. The CDR3 length is 17 residues. CDR1 is SGHTA, CDR2 FQGTGA, per germline. The CDR3 bases are TGTGCCAGCAGCTTAACTACTGGACAGGGGGCCATCTATGGCTACACCTTC. Protein sequence: CASSLTTGQGAIYGYTF. Combining the CDR3 with reference TRBV7-3 and TRBJ1-2 gives the whole variable domain GAGVSQTPSNKVTEKGKYVELRCDPISGHTALYWYRQSLGQGPEFLIYFQGTGAADDSGLPNDRFFAVRPEGSVSTLKIQRTERGDSAVYLCASSLTTGQGAIYGYTFGSGTRLTVV.

Only a few counts were recorded for this clonotype. The genes are TRBV7-2 and TRBJ2-5; D gene unclear. Germline V gene sequence: CDR1 SGHTA, CDR2 FQGNSA. This CDR3 comprises 17 residues. Deletions cut 5 bases from V and 4 bases from J, with 23 bases between. CDR3 DNA sequence: TGTGCCAGCAGCCCTTATTCGGGTGGCAGACGGATAGAGACCCAGTACTTC. Encoded protein: CASSPYSGGRRIETQYF.

The genes are TRBV6-2 or TRBV6-3 and TRBJ1-5; D remains unclear. Trimming took 2 bases from V and 6 from J, leaving 17 bases between them. The CDR3 runs to 16 residues. CDR1 is MNHEY and CDR2 is SVGEGT in the germline V gene. The CDR3 region has the DNA TGTGCCAGCAGTTACGTGGTAGGACTTGGGAGTCAGCCCCAGCATTTT. This sequence encodes CASSYVVGLGSQPQHF.

This clonotype was recorded at least ten times. The rearrangement links TRBV28 to TRBJ1-1; D is undetermined. With 2 bases removed from V and 1 base from J, the gap between germline ends came to 8 bases. CDR3 size: 14 residues. CDR1 MDHEN and CDR2 SYDVKM come from the germline V gene. CDR3 loop: CASSLEHPNTEAFF. Written as DNA, the CDR3 is TGTGCCAGCAGTTTAGAACACCCGAACACTGAAGCTTTCTTT.

V gene TRBV7-8 combines with J gene TRBJ2-2, with TRBD1 identical over 7 bases. The germline CDR1 and CDR2 sequences are SGHVS and FQNEAQ. CDR3 length: 17 amino acids. The V and J ends lost 2 bases and 4 bases, in that order; junction bases with no gene match: 10. The CDR3, as DNA: TGTGCCAGCAGCTTATCAGCACAGGGGCCGGTCACCGGGGAGCTGTTTTTT. Its protein is CASSLSAQGPVTGELFF. The whole variable domain, remainder taken from reference TRBV7-8 and TRBJ2-2, is GAGVSQSPRYKVAKRGQDVALRCDPISGHVSLFWYQQALGQGPEFLTYFQNEAQLDKSGLPSDRFFAERPEGSVSTLKIQRTQQEDSAVYLCASSLSAQGPVTGELFFGEGSRLTVL.

This clonotype was detected a few times. As DNA, the CDR3 is TGTGCCAGCAGCTTAGAGTGGGGAACCGGGGAGCTGTTTTTT. Its protein product is CASSLEWGTGELFF. V and J are TRBV7-6 and TRBJ2-2; D unclear. The V and J ends lost 1 base and 5 bases respectively, with 8 bases between them. Germline assignment: CDR1 SGHVS and CDR2 FNYEAQ. This CDR3 has 14 residues.

This clonotype appeared many times. The J gene is TRBJ2-1, the V gene TRBV13; D is ambiguous. Germline-derived CDR1 and CDR2 are PRHDT and FYEKMQ (reference sequence). The CDR3 extends over 13 amino acids. V was clipped by 0 bases and J by 12 bases, with 12 bases between them. CDR3 protein: CASSLGTPGLQFF. DNA for the CDR3: TGTGCCAGCAGCTTAGGGACGCCCGGGCTGCAGTTCTTC.

This clonotype was seen more than once but under ten times. The rearrangement uses TRBV27 and TRBJ2-1, with 8 nucleotides matching TRBD2. The CDR3 is 12 amino acids. Germline-derived CDR1 and CDR2 are MNHEY and SMNVEV (reference sequence). The V segment lost 6 bases and the J segment 7 bases; nucleotides outside the gene matches: 2. DNA for the CDR3: TGTGCCAGCAGACCGGGAGGGAATGAGCAGTTCTTC. This encodes CASRPGGNEQFF.

This chain joins TRBV7-2 and TRBJ2-7; 7 bases map to TRBD1. The CDR3 sequence is 14 residues long. CDR1 is SGHTA, CDR2 FQGNSA, per germline. Trimming at V came to 8 bases and at J to 2 bases, leaving 9 bases not matched to a gene. This CDR3 reads CASLAGTEPYEQYF. Written as DNA, the CDR3 is TGTGCCAGCTTAGCCGGGACAGAACCCTACGAGCAGTACTTC.

This clonotype was recorded a few times. This chain joins TRBV7-9 and TRBJ2-5; D might be TRBD1 or TRBD2, each matching 5 bases. The germline V gene has CDR1 SEHNR and CDR2 FQNEAQ (reference sequence). The CDR3 consists of 16 residues. Trimming removed 2 bases at V and 2 bases at J, with 15 bases between. This CDR3 reads CASSLPPGRLQETQYF. The CDR3 DNA reads as TGTGCCAGCAGCTTACCGCCGGGACGGCTACAAGAGACCCAGTACTTC.

This chain joins TRBV14 and TRBJ2-3; no clear D gene. The CDR3 has 13 residues. Germline CDR1 SGHDN, CDR2 FVKESK. Trimming took off 3 bases at V and 2 bases at J, with 6 bases between the two ends. The CDR3 DNA is TGTGCCAGCAGCCAGCGGTCCACAGATACGCAGTATTTT. It yields the protein CASSQRSTDTQYF.